Listed below are T cell receptor beta chains from one sample, sequenced in a study of identical twins. TCRdb independently ran MiXCR on the 5' RACE reads; one entry per CDR3 protein. Of 1.5 million or so distinct CDR3 sequences listed, 32% are singletons. Sequences were obtained from cord blood. Receptors were obtained from a newborn girl in good health. Both conserved end residues are part of each CDR3. The D gene is left open where the match is weak. Clone size, where shown, is once, few, many, or a class for clones that have expanded.

j_call,d_call,clone_size,v_call,cdr3_nt,cdr3_aa
TRBJ2-5,-,many,TRBV10-1,TGCGCCAGCAGTGATCCGGACCAGACCCAGTACTTC,CASSDPDQTQYF
TRBJ2-1,TRBD2,few,TRBV27,TGTGCCAGCACCCCTTCGGGACTAGCGGGAGCCAATGAGCAGTTCTTC,CASTPSGLAGANEQFF
TRBJ1-5,-,few,TRBV7-8,TGTGCCAGCAGCTACAGGGTTAAGCCCCAGCATTTT,CASSYRVKPQHF
TRBJ2-7,-,-,TRBV11-2,TGTGCCAGCAGCTTATGGGTCAACAATGAGCAGTACTTC,CASSLWVNNEQYF
TRBJ1-1,-,few,TRBV12-3/TRBV12-4,TGTGCCAGCAGTTATCAGGGGTCGAACACTGAAGCTTTCTTT,CASSYQGSNTEAFF
TRBJ1-2,-,many,TRBV10-3,TGTGCCATCAGTGAAGACAAATACTATGGCTACACCTTC,CAISEDKYYGYTF
TRBJ2-3,-,few,TRBV11-2,TGTGCCAGCAGCCATAAGACGGGCACAGATACGCAGTATTTT,CASSHKTGTDTQYF
TRBJ2-1,TRBD1,many,TRBV20-1,TGCAGTGCTCCACCGGGACAGGGGGGAAGTGAGCAGTTCTTC,CSAPPGQGGSEQFF
TRBJ2-1,TRBD2,few,TRBV28,TGTGCCAGCGTTAGCGGGGGGGCCGATGAGCAGTTCTTC,CASVSGGADEQFF
TRBJ2-7,TRBD2,few,TRBV24-1,TGTGCCACCAGTGATAGCGGGATCTCCTACGAGCAGTACTTC,CATSDSGISYEQYF
TRBJ2-1,-,-,TRBV9,TGTGCCAGCACCCGCTTGGAGACAGAGGGAAGGGTGGATGAGCAGTTCTTC,CASTRLETEGRVDEQFF
TRBJ1-2,TRBD1,few,TRBV2,TGTGCCAGCAGTCCCCGGACAGGTGGGCATGGCTACACCTTC,CASSPRTGGHGYTF
TRBJ2-1,-,-,TRBV2,TGTGCCAGCAAGGGGACCAAGGTTCACAATGAGCAGTTCTTC,CASKGTKVHNEQFF
TRBJ2-7,-,-,TRBV6-1,TGTGCCAGCAGTGCGGCACCATCCTACGAGCAGTACTTC,CASSAAPSYEQYF
TRBJ2-7,TRBD2,-,TRBV5-1,TGCGCCGGCAGCTTATCTCTCTCCAGCGGGAGGACCCCCTACGAGCAGTACTTC,CAGSLSLSSGRTPYEQYF
TRBJ2-5,-,once,TRBV9,TGTGCCAGCGGCAGAGCGGTTCAAGAGACCCAGTACTTC,CASGRAVQETQYF
TRBJ2-7,-,-,TRBV7-8,TGTGCCAGCAGCTTAACCCGGACTCCTCCCTTTGGGTACGAGCAGTACTTC,CASSLTRTPPFGYEQYF
TRBJ2-6,-,few,TRBV27,TGTGCCAGCAGGTGGCGTGGGGCCAACGTCCTGACTTTC,CASRWRGANVLTF
TRBJ2-1,TRBD1,once,TRBV3-1,TGTGCCAGCAGCCCCTCGGACAGGGAGTTTTTCAATGTGCAGTTCTTC,CASSPSDREFFNVQFF
TRBJ1-4,-,-,TRBV7-2,TGTGCCAGCAGCTTAGGTTCTGGCAGCGGGAATGAAAAACTGTTTTTT,CASSLGSGSGNEKLFF
TRBJ2-7,-,few,TRBV2,TGTGCCAGCGGTGGGGGCCGTCTCTTCTACGAGCAGTACTTC,CASGGGRLFYEQYF
TRBJ2-7,-,few,TRBV28,TGTGCCAGCAGTCCCGATCAGCGAGTCTACGAGCAGTACTTC,CASSPDQRVYEQYF
TRBJ2-7,TRBD1,-,TRBV12-3/TRBV12-4,TGTGCCAGCAGTTGGATAAGACAGGGATTCTACGAGCAGTACTTC,CASSWIRQGFYEQYF
TRBJ2-2,-,-,TRBV3-1,TGTGCCAGCAGTACTTCCCGGCGGGCTAACACCGGGGAGCTGTTTTTT,CASSTSRRANTGELFF
TRBJ1-2,-,few,TRBV5-1,TGCGCCAGCAGCTTGGAGGGACCGATGGATAACTATGGCTACACCTTC,CASSLEGPMDNYGYTF
TRBJ2-1,TRBD1,-,TRBV7-9,TGTGCCAGCAGCTCCCCCGAGACAGGGGCTTACAATGAGCAGTTCTTC,CASSSPETGAYNEQFF
TRBJ2-1,-,few,TRBV14,TGTGCCAGCAGCCAAGTCGGGGTCCCCAATGAGCAGTTCTTC,CASSQVGVPNEQFF
TRBJ1-4,TRBD1,few,TRBV7-9,TGTGCCAGCAGCTTCGGGACAGGGATTAATGAAAAACTGTTTTTT,CASSFGTGINEKLFF
TRBJ2-1,-,few,TRBV10-1,TGCGCCAGCAGTGAGAAAAATGAGCAGTTCTTC,CASSEKNEQFF
TRBJ2-1,-,-,TRBV29-1,TGCAGCGTCCGATATTCGGGCGGGTACAATGAGCAGTTCTTC,CSVRYSGGYNEQFF
TRBJ2-1,TRBD2,few,TRBV9,TGTGCCAGCGGGACTAGCGGGAGTGATTTCTCCTACAATGAGCAGTTCTTC,CASGTSGSDFSYNEQFF
TRBJ1-5,-,-,TRBV15,TGTGCCACCAGCGGAAGGGAAACTGGCCAGCCCCAGCATTTT,CATSGRETGQPQHF
TRBJ2-3,-,few,TRBV6-2/TRBV6-3,TGTGCCAGCAGTTACTCCGCCGGTACGCAGTATTTT,CASSYSAGTQYF
TRBJ1-4,-,-,TRBV24-1,TGTGCCACCAGTACCCGGGACAAACGAGAAAAACTGTTTTTT,CATSTRDKREKLFF
TRBJ1-1,-,-,TRBV20-1,TGCAGTGCTATTCAGGGACGGCTGAGCACTGAAGCTTTCTTT,CSAIQGRLSTEAFF
TRBJ2-1,-,-,TRBV9,TGTGCCAGCAGCGTCCAGGACAGAATCAATGAGCAGTTCTTC,CASSVQDRINEQFF
TRBJ1-1,-,-,TRBV7-9,TGTGCCAGCAGCGGAGGACCGCTCAACACTGAAGCTTTCTTT,CASSGGPLNTEAFF
TRBJ2-2,-,-,TRBV27,TGTGCCAGCAGTTTATGGGCAGGCATTACCGGGGAGCTGTTTTTT,CASSLWAGITGELFF
TRBJ2-3,-,-,TRBV11-1,TGTGCCAGCAGCTTCCCGAAGAGCGGATCTCGAATGGCGGACACAGATACGCAGTATTTT,CASSFPKSGSRMADTDTQYF
TRBJ2-4,-,few,TRBV4-2,TGTGCCAGCAGCCAAGAGGGCAGAGGCGCCAAAAACATTCAGTACTTC,CASSQEGRGAKNIQYF
TRBJ2-7,-,few,TRBV20-1,TGCAGTGCTAACTTCGACGAGCAGTACTTC,CSANFDEQYF
TRBJ2-4,TRBD1,-,TRBV7-2,TGTGCCAGCACCATGTCCCCCGGGACAGCCTATTACGAGCACTACTTC,CASTMSPGTAYYEHYF
TRBJ2-1,-,-,TRBV6-1,TGTGCCAGCAGTGAGGGGCCGCGAGGCAATGAGCAGTTCTTC,CASSEGPRGNEQFF
TRBJ1-1,-,few,TRBV3-1,TGTGCCAGCAGCCAAGTAGGGGAAGTGGATGAAGCTTTCTTT,CASSQVGEVDEAFF
TRBJ1-5,-,-,TRBV20-1,TGCAGTGCCTACAAAGGAGGGGGCAATCAGCCCCAGCATTTT,CSAYKGGGNQPQHF
TRBJ2-2,TRBD1,once,TRBV6-2/TRBV6-3,TGTGCCAGTCTTAACAGGGGGCTAACCGGGGAGCTGTTTTTT,CASLNRGLTGELFF